The clone carrying this TCR beta chain occurred once. Its specificity is not known. These data come from a study of OX40 agonist ivuxolimab in advanced cancers. As for the study in general: Anti-PD-1, anti-PD-L1 or anti-CTLA-4 therapy given earlier was allowed, and roughly 38% had some.

Germline V lookup: CDR1 SGHTA, CDR2 FQGTGA. CDR3 length: 15 amino acids. The V end lost 1 base, the J end lost 4 bases, and 14 bases lay between the germline ends. Measured with immunoSEQ multiplex PCR; TCRdb has only the in-frame clones, and not every one. The sample has some 65,000 clones; roughly 87% are singletons. Findings of the study overall: Among T cells, CD8+ cells averaged more expanded clones than CD4+ cells.

This receptor was obtained from an adult with an advanced solid tumor such as melanoma, head and neck, liver or kidney cancer. Sequenced material: CD4+ or CD8+ T cells sorted from blood, taken in a trial of the OX40 agonist ivuxolimab. This chain connects TRBV7-3 to TRBJ2-7; maybe TRBD2 (5 bases). CDR3 DNA sequence: TGTGCCAGCAGCTTAAGACCGGGGTCGGAGTACGAGCAGTACTTC. Translation: CASSLRPGSEYEQYF. Combining the CDR3 with reference TRBV7-3 and TRBJ2-7 gives the whole variable domain GAGVSQTPSNKVTEKGKYVELRCDPISGHTALYWYRQSLGQGPEFLIYFQGTGAADDSGLPNDRFFAVRPEGSVSTLKIQRTERGDSAVYLCASSLRPGSEYEQYFGPGTRLTVT.